The clone carrying this TCR beta chain was seen a handful of times. Antigen unknown. This entry is derived from a study of Tregs in tolerant kidney transplant recipients. Looking at the study overall: Related graft donors supplied nonmyeloablative bone marrow transplants, and mixed chimerism was transient. General study findings and limits: Nucleotide sequences could not be compared across some patients' samples due to primer changes. Activated donor B cell expansion appeared to reveal the most relevant donor-specific TCRbeta repertoire.

The data were produced by immunoSEQ multiplex PCR, yet TCRdb's version contains in-frame clones alone and is incomplete. The data hold 60,000 to 75,000 clones, with approximately 83% observed a single time. Thawed PBMCs were rested overnight at 37°C with around 200 IU/ml IL-2 before regulatory T cell sorting. The ends were cut back, 6 bases at V and 0 bases at J, with 9 bases in the middle. This CDR3 contains 14 residues. The germline gives CDR1 LNHDA, CDR2 SQIVND (reference sequence). Sequencing was performed on Tregs from blood, taken before the transplant. J is TRBJ2-4 and V is TRBV19, with D maybe TRBD1 (6 bases). The sequence came from a human donor who received a combined kidney and bone marrow transplant. For the CDR3, the DNA is TGTGCCAGTAGGGACAGTCTAGCCAAAAACATTCAGTACTTC. Translating gives CASRDSLAKNIQYF.